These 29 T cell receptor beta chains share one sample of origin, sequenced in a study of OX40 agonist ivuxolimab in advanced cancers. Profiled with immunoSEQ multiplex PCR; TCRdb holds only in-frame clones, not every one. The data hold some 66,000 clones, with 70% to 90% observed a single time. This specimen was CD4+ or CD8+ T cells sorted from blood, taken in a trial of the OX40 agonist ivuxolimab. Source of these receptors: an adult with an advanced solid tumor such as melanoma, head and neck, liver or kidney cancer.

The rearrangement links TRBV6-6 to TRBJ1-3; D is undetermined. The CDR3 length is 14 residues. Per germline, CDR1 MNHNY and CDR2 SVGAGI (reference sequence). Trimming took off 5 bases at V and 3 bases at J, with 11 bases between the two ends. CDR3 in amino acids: CASSLGPLGNTIYF. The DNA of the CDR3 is TGTGCCAGCAGTCTAGGGCCTCTTGGAAACACCATATATTTT.

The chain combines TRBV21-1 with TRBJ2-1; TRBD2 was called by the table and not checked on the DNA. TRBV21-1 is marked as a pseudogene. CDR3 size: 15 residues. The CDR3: CAGTKTGRFGNEQFF. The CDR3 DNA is TGTGCCGGGACTAAAACAGGGCGGTTCGGCAATGAGCAGTTCTTC.

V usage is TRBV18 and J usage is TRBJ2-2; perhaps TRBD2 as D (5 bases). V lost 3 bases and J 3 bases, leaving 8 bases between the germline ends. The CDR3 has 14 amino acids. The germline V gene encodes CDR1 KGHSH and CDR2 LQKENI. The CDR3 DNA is TGTGCCAGCTCACCCTGGCGGGACACCGGGGAGCTGTTTTTT. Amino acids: CASSPWRDTGELFF.

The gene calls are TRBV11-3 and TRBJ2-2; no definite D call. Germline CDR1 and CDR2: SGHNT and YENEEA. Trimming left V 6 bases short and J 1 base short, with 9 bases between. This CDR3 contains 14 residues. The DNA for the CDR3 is TGTGCCAGCAGTGGTCTCTGGAACACCGGGGAGCTGTTTTTT. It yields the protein CASSGLWNTGELFF.

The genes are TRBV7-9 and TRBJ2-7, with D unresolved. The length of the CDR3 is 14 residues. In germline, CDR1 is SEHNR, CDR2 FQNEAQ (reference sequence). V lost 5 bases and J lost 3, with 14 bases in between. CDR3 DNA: TGTGCCAGCAGCCCCCGGGTGGGCAGCTACGAGCAGTACTTC. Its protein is CASSPRVGSYEQYF.

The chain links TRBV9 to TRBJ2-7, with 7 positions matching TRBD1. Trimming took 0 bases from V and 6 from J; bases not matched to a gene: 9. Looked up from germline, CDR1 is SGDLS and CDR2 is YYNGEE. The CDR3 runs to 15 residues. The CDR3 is CASSVAGTVAVEQYF. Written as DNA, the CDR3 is TGTGCCAGCAGCGTAGCAGGGACAGTGGCCGTCGAGCAGTACTTC. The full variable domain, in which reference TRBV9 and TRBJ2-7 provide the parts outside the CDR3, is DSGVTQTPKHLITATGQRVTLRCSPRSGDLSVYWYQQSLDQGLQFLIQYYNGEERAKGNILERFSAQQFPDLHSELNLSSLELGDSALYFCASSVAGTVAVEQYFGPGTRLTVT.

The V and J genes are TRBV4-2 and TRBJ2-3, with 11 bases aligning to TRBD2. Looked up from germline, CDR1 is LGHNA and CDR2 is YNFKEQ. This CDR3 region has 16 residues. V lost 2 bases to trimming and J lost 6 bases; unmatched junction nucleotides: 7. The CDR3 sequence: CASSQTIAGGKDTQYF. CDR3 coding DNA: TGTGCCAGCAGCCAAACAATAGCGGGAGGGAAGGATACGCAGTATTTT.

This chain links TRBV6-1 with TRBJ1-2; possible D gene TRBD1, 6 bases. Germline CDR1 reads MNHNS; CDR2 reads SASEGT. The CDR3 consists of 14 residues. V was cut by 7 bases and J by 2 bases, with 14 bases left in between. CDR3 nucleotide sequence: TGTGCCAGCAAATTGGCAGGGGACAACTATGGCTACACCTTC. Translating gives CASKLAGDNYGYTF.

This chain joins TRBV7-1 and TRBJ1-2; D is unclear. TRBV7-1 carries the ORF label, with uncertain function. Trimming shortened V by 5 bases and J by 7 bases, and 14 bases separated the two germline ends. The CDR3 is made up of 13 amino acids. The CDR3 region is CASSPHGSSGYTF. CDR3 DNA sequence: TGTGCCAGCAGCCCCCATGGGAGTAGTGGCTACACCTTC.

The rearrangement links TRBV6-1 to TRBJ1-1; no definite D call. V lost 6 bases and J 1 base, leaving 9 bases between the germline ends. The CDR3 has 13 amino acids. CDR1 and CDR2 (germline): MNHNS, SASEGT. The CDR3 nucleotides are TGTGCCAGCAGGGACTTGGGGAACACTGAAGCTTTCTTT. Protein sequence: CASRDLGNTEAFF.

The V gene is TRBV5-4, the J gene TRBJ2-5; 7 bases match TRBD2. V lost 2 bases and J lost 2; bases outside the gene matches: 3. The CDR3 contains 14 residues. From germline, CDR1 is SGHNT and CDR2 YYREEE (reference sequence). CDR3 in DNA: TGTGCCAGCAGCTTCCGGGAGGTGCAAGAGACCCAGTACTTC. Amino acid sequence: CASSFREVQETQYF. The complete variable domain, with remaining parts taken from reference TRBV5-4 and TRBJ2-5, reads ETGVTQSPTHLIKTRGQQVTLRCSSQSGHNTVSWYQQALGQGPQFIFQYYREEENGRGNFPPRFSGLQFPNYSSELNVNALELDDSALYLCASSFREVQETQYFGPGTRLLVL.

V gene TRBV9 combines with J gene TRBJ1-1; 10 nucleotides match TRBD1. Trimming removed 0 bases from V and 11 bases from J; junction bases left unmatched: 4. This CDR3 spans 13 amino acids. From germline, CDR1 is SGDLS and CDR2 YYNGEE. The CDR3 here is CASSVGDRGDAFF. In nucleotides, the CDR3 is TGTGCCAGCAGCGTAGGGGACAGGGGTGATGCTTTCTTT.

Written as DNA, the CDR3 is TGTGCCAGCAGCTCCACGACAGGGGTCTCAGGAAAACTGTTTTTT. Translation: CASSSTTGVSGKLFF. The V and J genes are TRBV6-5 and TRBJ1-4; 8 bases align to TRBD1. With 6 bases clipped from V and 10 bases from J, the junction kept 13 bases outside the gene matches. The CDR3 sequence is 15 residues long. Germline V lookup: CDR1 MNHEY, CDR2 SVGAGI.

The DNA for the CDR3 is TGTGCCAGCAGCTTAGAAGGGAACACTGAAGCTTTCTTT. Its translation is CASSLEGNTEAFF. This chain joins TRBV7-9 and TRBJ1-1; D uncertain. The CDR3 is made up of 13 amino acids. V lost 1 base and J 1 base, leaving 4 bases between the germline ends. Germline CDR1 is SEHNR and CDR2 is FQNEAQ (reference sequence). Combining the CDR3 with reference TRBV7-9 and TRBJ1-1 gives the whole variable domain DTGVSQNPRHKITKRGQNVTFRCDPISEHNRLYWYRQTLGQGPEFLTYFQNEAQLEKSRLLSDRFSAERPKGSFSTLEIQRTEQGDSAMYLCASSLEGNTEAFFGQGTRLTVV.

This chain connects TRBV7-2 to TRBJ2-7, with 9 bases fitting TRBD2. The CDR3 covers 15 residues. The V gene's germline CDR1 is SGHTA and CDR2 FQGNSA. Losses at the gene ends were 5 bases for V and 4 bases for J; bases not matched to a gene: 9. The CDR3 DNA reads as TGTGCCAGCAGCCCACTGGGTAGCGGGAGTTACGAGCAGTACTTC. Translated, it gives CASSPLGSGSYEQYF.

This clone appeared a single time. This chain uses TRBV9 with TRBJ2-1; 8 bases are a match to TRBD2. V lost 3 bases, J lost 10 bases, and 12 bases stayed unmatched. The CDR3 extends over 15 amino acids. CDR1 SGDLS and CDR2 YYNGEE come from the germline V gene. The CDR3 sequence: CASSDGLAVNLEQFF. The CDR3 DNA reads TGTGCCAGCAGCGATGGACTAGCCGTCAATTTGGAGCAGTTCTTC. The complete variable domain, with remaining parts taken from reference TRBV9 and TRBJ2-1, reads DSGVTQTPKHLITATGQRVTLRCSPRSGDLSVYWYQQSLDQGLQFLIQYYNGEERAKGNILERFSAQQFPDLHSELNLSSLELGDSALYFCASSDGLAVNLEQFFGPGTRLTVL.

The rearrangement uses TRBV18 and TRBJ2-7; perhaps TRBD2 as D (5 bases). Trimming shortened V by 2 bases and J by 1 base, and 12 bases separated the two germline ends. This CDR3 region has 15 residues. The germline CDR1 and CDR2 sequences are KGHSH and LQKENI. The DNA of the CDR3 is TGTGCCAGCTCACCATCCCGAGCGGCTTCCTACGAGCAGTACTTC. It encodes CASSPSRAASYEQYF.

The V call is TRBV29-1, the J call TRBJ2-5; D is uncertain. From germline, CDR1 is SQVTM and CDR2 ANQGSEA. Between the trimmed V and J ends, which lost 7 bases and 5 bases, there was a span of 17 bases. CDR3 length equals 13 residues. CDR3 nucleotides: TGCAGCGCAACCTTCAGACCTATCGAGACCCAGTACTTC. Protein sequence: CSATFRPIETQYF.

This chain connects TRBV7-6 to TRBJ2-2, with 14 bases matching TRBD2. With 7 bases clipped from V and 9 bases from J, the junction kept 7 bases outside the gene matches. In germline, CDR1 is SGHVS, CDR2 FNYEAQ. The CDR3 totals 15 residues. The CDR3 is CASTSGTSGSRELFF. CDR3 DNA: TGTGCCAGCACCTCGGGGACTAGCGGGAGTCGGGAGCTGTTTTTT.

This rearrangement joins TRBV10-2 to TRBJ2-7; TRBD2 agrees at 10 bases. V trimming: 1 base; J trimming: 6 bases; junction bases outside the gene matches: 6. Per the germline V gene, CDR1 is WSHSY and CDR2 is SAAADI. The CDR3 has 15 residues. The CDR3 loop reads CASSEYSGRAGEQYF. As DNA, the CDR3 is TGCGCCAGCAGTGAGTACAGCGGGAGGGCCGGCGAGCAGTACTTC.

The CDR3 nucleotides are TGCGCCAGCAGCTTGGACACCTTGAACACTGAAGCTTTCTTT. Amino acid sequence: CASSLDTLNTEAFF. The chain uses TRBV5-1 and TRBJ1-1; D is uncertain. This CDR3 has 14 residues. Trimming stripped 0 bases from V and 0 bases from J, with 6 bases between. Germline V gene lookup returns CDR1 SGHRS and CDR2 YFSETQ.

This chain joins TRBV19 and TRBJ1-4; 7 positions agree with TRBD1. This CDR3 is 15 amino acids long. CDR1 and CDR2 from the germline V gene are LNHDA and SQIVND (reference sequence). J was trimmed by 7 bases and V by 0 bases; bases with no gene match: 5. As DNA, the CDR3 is TGTGCCAGTAGTATAGATGGAGGACAGGTTGAAAAACTGTTTTTT. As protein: CASSIDGGQVEKLFF.

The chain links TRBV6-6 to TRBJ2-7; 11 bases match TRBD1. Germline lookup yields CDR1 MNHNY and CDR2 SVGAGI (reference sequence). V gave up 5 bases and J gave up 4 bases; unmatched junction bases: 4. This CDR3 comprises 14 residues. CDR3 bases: TGTGCCAGCAGTAGACGGGACAGGGGGTACGAGCAGTACTTC. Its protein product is CASSRRDRGYEQYF.

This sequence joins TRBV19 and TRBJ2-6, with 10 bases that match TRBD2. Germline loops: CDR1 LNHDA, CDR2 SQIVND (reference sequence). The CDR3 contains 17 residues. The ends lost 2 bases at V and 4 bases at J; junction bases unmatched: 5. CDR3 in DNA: TGTGCCAGTAGTATACTAGCGGGAGTTTCCGGGGCCAACGTCCTGACTTTC. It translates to CASSILAGVSGANVLTF.

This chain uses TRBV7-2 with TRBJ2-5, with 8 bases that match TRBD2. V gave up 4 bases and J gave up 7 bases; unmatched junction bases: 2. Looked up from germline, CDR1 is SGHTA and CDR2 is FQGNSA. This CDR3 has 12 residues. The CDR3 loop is CASSSGGGTQYF. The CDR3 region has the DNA TGTGCCAGCAGCTCCGGGGGGGGGACCCAGTACTTC.

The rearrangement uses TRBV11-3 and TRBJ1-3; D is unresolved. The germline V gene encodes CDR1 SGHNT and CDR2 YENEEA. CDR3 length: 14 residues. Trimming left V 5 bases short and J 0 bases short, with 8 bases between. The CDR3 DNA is TGTGCCAGCAGCCGCCACGACTCTGGAAACACCATATATTTT. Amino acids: CASSRHDSGNTIYF.

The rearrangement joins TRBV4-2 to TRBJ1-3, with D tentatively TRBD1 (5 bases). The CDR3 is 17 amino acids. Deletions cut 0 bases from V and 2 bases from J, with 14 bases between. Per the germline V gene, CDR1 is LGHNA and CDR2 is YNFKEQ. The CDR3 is CASSQEWGRGTGNTIYF. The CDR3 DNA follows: TGTGCCAGCAGCCAAGAGTGGGGTCGGGGCACTGGAAACACCATATATTTT.

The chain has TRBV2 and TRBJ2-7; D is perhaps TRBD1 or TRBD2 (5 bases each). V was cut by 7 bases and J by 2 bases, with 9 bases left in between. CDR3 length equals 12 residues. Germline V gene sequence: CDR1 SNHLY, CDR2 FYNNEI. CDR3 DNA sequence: TGTGCCAGCAATAGGGACCCCTACGAGCAGTACTTC. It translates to CASNRDPYEQYF.

As DNA, the CDR3 is TGTGCCAGTAGTACGCTTCTTGGGACTAGCGGCCTCACGGCTTCCTACGAGCAGTACTTC. Amino acid sequence: CASSTLLGTSGLTASYEQYF. The chain has TRBV19 and TRBJ2-7; 11 nucleotides match TRBD2. The V gene end was trimmed by 4 bases and the J gene end by 1 base; junction bases not matched to a gene: 18. CDR1 is LNHDA, CDR2 SQIVND, per germline (reference sequence). The CDR3 loop spans 20 amino acids.